The sequence of this T cell receptor (beta chain) was determined in a study of cytomegalovirus exposure and HLA in healthy donors. Study-level findings and limits: Near-uniform donor sequencing depth was presumed by presence/absence analyses. A missense DCLRE1C variant was associated with V- and J-gene trimming of TCR beta chains in a later analysis, and an independent cohort replicated the association.

Points on this clone: Its antigen remains unidentified.

13 Jbeta primers and 60 Vbeta primers were used for the PCR. Here immunoSEQ multiplex PCR was the method, and the copy in TCRdb shows in-frame clones only, minus some. Of about 75,000 clones listed, about 79% are singletons. Germline V CDR1 and CDR2: SEHNR, FQNEAQ (reference sequence). V lost 0 bases and J lost 5, with 13 bases in between. The CDR3 totals 15 residues. Sequencing used PBMCs. The sequence was obtained from a man aged 65 to 85 in good health and CMV-seropositive. This chain links TRBV7-9 with TRBJ2-5; a possible D gene is TRBD2 (5 bases). CDR3 nucleotides: TGTGCCAGCAGCTTAGCATTGGGTGGCGGGGAGACCCAGTACTTC. Its protein is CASSLALGGGETQYF.